This T cell receptor (beta chain) was found in a study of control samples from healthy donors and cancer patients. This clone was counted a single time. Assay: immunoSEQ multiplex PCR; the TCRdb copy retains only in-frame clones and omits some. The table lists about 140,000 clones, approximately 91% of them singletons. V gave up 3 bases and J gave up 6 bases; unmatched junction bases: 3. Germline V gene sequence: CDR1 KGHDR, CDR2 SFDVKD. This CDR3 is 15 amino acids long. V is TRBV24-1 and J is TRBJ2-1; 11 nucleotides match TRBD2. The sequence came from a young woman in good health. The sequenced material came from blood. For the CDR3, the DNA is TGTGCCACCAGTGATCGTAGCGGGAGGGCCAATGAGCAGTTCTTC. Translated, it gives CATSDRSGRANEQFF.